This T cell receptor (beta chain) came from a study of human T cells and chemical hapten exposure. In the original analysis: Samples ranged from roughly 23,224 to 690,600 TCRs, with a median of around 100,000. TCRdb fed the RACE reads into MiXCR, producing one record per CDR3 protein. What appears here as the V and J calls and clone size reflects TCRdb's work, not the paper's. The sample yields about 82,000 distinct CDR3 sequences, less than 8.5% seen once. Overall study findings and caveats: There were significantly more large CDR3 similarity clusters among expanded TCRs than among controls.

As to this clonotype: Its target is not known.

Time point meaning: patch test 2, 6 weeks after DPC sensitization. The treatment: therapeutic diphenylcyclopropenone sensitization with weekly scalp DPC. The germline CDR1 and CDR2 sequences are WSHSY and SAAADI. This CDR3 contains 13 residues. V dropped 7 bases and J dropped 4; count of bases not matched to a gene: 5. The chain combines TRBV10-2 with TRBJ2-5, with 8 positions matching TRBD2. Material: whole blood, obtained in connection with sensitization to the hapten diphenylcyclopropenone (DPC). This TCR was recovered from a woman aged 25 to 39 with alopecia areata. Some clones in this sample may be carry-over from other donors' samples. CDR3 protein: CASTLAGGETQYF. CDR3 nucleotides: TGCGCCAGCACCCTGGCGGGGGGAGAGACCCAGTACTTC.